Here is one TCR beta chain with its context. The data originate from a study of technical replicates of blood from a few donors. The repertoire was sequenced with immunoSEQ multiplex PCR; TCRdb's copy has only in-frame clones and lacks some. The sample has 70,000 to 85,000 clones, about 90% seen once. Germline loops: CDR1 MGHRA, CDR2 YSYEKL. The CDR3 is made up of 17 amino acids. The V and J ends lost 4 bases and 1 base, in that order; junction bases with no gene match: 9. The specimen sequenced was T cells isolated from PBMCs. This chain joins TRBV4-1 and TRBJ2-1; TRBD2 matches 8 bases. The origin of this receptor is a human donor in good health. The CDR3 DNA reads as TGCGCCAGCAGCCGGGGGCCCGGGGGGGAGTCCTACAATGAGCAGTTCTTC. Translated: CASSRGPGGESYNEQFF.